This passage covers 27 T cell receptor beta chains from one sample sequenced in a study of neurological immune-mediated disorders. TCRdb reprocessed the 5' RACE reads with MiXCR, giving one entry per CDR3 protein. Found here are 100,000 to 150,000 distinct CDR3 sequences, approximately 3.2% of them singletons; the top ten hold over 1%. What was sequenced was PBMCs. The receptors come from a woman in her thirties with multiple sclerosis.

There are many counts of this clonotype. This chain connects TRBV6-5 to TRBJ2-7; D call uncertain. The CDR3 extends over 15 amino acids. Trimming stripped 5 bases from V and 5 bases from J, with 19 bases between. Germline V gives CDR1 MNHEY, CDR2 SVGAGI. CDR3 nucleotides: TGTGCCAGCAGTCGCGAAACCCCAGGATCCAACGAGCAGTACTTC. This translates into CASSRETPGSNEQYF.

About this clonotype itself: This CDR3 is missing its conserved last phenylalanine or tryptophan, likely due to a read error. The chain carries TRBV20-1 and TRBJ1-2; 7 bases match TRBD1. V trimming: 3 bases; J trimming: 2 bases; junction bases outside the gene matches: 6. The CDR3 spans 14 residues. Germline-derived CDR1 and CDR2 are DFQATT and SNEGSKA (reference sequence). The CDR3 loop reads CSASDDRENYGYTI. Written as DNA, the CDR3 is TGCAGTGCTAGTGATGACAGGGAAAACTATGGCTACACCATC.

This clonotype was seen many times. V gene TRBV6-6 combines with J gene TRBJ1-3; 7 bases agree with TRBD1. Germline V gives CDR1 MNHNY, CDR2 SVGAGI (reference sequence). CDR3 length equals 16 residues. With 0 bases clipped from V and 4 bases from J, the junction kept 6 bases outside the gene matches. CDR3 sequence (DNA): TGTGCCAGCAGTTACTCCCCAGGGGGATACGGAAACACCATATATTTT. It codes for CASSYSPGGYGNTIYF.

This clonotype was observed many times. The J gene is TRBJ1-4, the V gene TRBV12-3 or TRBV12-4; D is unclear. The ends were cut back, 5 bases at V and 7 bases at J, with 11 bases in the middle. The CDR3 length is 13 residues. The CDR3 spells CASSLRATEKLFF. The CDR3 coding sequence is TGTGCCAGCAGTCTCCGGGCTACTGAAAAACTGTTTTTT.

The sample holds many counts of this clonotype. This chain links TRBV3-1 with TRBJ2-5; 9 bases line up with TRBD2. Trimming at V came to 1 base and at J to 2 bases, leaving 5 bases not matched to a gene. The length of the CDR3 is 16 residues. Germline lookup yields CDR1 LGHDT and CDR2 YNNKEL (reference sequence). This chain's CDR3 is CASSQVRTSAQETQYF. CDR3 sequence (DNA): TGTGCCAGCAGCCAAGTTAGGACTAGCGCACAAGAGACCCAGTACTTC.

This clonotype came up many times. This chain links TRBV20-1 with TRBJ2-4; D might be TRBD2 (5 bases). This CDR3 is built from 13 residues. In germline, CDR1 is DFQATT, CDR2 SNEGSKA (reference sequence). V was cut by 3 bases and J by 5 bases, with 11 bases left in between. This CDR3 reads CSARRVGENIQYF. The CDR3 DNA follows: TGCAGTGCTAGGCGGGTGGGAGAAAACATTCAGTACTTC.

J is TRBJ1-1 and V is TRBV5-1; no reliable D call. The CDR3 is 13 amino acids. The V gene lost 4 bases and the J gene lost 3 bases, with 10 bases spanning the gap. Germline values: CDR1 SGHRS, CDR2 YFSETQ. The CDR3 is CASSQGKDTEAFF. CDR3 DNA: TGCGCCAGCAGCCAAGGGAAAGACACTGAAGCTTTCTTT.

This clonotype was seen repeatedly, ten times or more. CDR3 nucleotides: TGCAGTGCTAGGTCCGGGACAGGGTCTCGCGAGCAGTACTTC. This encodes CSARSGTGSREQYF. The J gene is TRBJ2-7, the V gene TRBV20-1, with 9 bases that match TRBD1. V trimming: 3 bases; J trimming: 6 bases; junction bases outside the gene matches: 9. The CDR3 has 14 residues. Germline CDR1 DFQATT, CDR2 SNEGSKA (reference sequence).

This clonotype was recorded many times. V and J are TRBV7-8 and TRBJ2-1, with TRBD2 identical over 8 bases. This CDR3 is built from 15 residues. Unmatched junction bases numbered 8, after V lost 1 base and J lost 9 bases. CDR1 and CDR2 from the germline V gene are SGHVS and FQNEAQ. CDR3 protein: CASSLVREGRVEQFF. The DNA of the CDR3 is TGTGCCAGCAGCTTAGTTCGGGAGGGCCGGGTTGAGCAGTTCTTC. Looking up the rest from reference TRBV7-8 and TRBJ2-1 gives the full variable domain: GAGVSQSPRYKVAKRGQDVALRCDPISGHVSLFWYQQALGQGPEFLTYFQNEAQLDKSGLPSDRFFAERPEGSVSTLKIQRTQQEDSAVYLCASSLVREGRVEQFFGPGTRLTVL.

By share, this clonotype counts as medium-sized. The chain carries TRBV5-5 and TRBJ1-2, with D possibly TRBD1 on 5 matching bases. Per germline, CDR1 SGHKS and CDR2 YYEKEE (reference sequence). This CDR3 has 13 amino acids. Trimming cost V 4 bases and J 5 bases, with 12 bases left between them. The CDR3 nucleotides are TGTGCCAGCAGCAGAACAGGTCCTTATGGCTACACCTTC. As protein: CASSRTGPYGYTF. The full variable domain, completed using reference TRBV5-5 and TRBJ1-2, is DAGVTQSPTHLIKTRGQQVTLRCSPISGHKSVSWYQQVLGQGPQFIFQYYEKEERGRGNFPDRFSARQFPNYSSELNVNALLLGDSALYLCASSRTGPYGYTFGSGTRLTVV.

This clonotype was recorded a few times. This sequence joins TRBV6-1 and TRBJ2-1; possible D gene TRBD2, 5 bases. The CDR3 has 14 amino acids. Germline V lookup: CDR1 MNHNS, CDR2 SASEGT. V was shortened by 10 bases and J by 6 bases, with 19 bases between the two germline ends. The DNA for the CDR3 is TGTGCCAACTCGGACTCGGTTTTTCGCAATGAGCAGTTCTTC. Residues: CANSDSVFRNEQFF.

This clonotype appeared many times. The chain uses TRBV6-6 and TRBJ2-7; D possibly matches TRBD1 or TRBD2 (5 bases each). The CDR3 runs 12 residues. Germline V gives CDR1 MNHNY, CDR2 SVGAGI (reference sequence). Trimming removed 2 bases at V and 6 bases at J, with 8 bases between. DNA of the CDR3: TGTGCCAGCAGTTACGAGGGGCGCGAGCAGTACTTC. Protein: CASSYEGREQYF.

This clonotype was counted only a few times. The genes are TRBV20-1 and TRBJ2-3, with 10 nucleotides matching TRBD2. With V trimmed by 3 bases and J by 12 bases, 12 bases remained unmatched. Germline CDR1 reads DFQATT; CDR2 reads SNEGSKA (reference sequence). The length of the CDR3 is 14 residues. CDR3 in amino acids: CSASESGRASIQYF. The CDR3 DNA follows: TGCAGTGCTAGTGAGAGCGGGAGGGCCTCGATTCAGTATTTT.

This clonotype appeared many times. This chain connects TRBV11-2 to TRBJ2-4; D gene ambiguous. The CDR3 sequence is 13 residues long. V shed 1 base and J shed 6 bases, with 7 bases lying between them. The germline V gene encodes CDR1 SGHAT and CDR2 FQNNGV. Written as DNA, the CDR3 is TGTGCCAGCAGCTTAGGGCCGGGAAACATTCAGTACTTC. Translated, it gives CASSLGPGNIQYF.

This clonotype was seen many times. V gene TRBV5-1 combines with J gene TRBJ2-1; perhaps TRBD1 as D (5 bases). This CDR3 is 12 amino acids long. The germline gives CDR1 SGHRS, CDR2 YFSETQ. Trimming pared 4 bases from V and 7 bases from J, leaving 9 bases between. CDR3 sequence (DNA): TGCGCCAGCAGCCCGACAGAGAATGAGCAGTTCTTC. Translation gives CASSPTENEQFF.

In its sample, this clonotype was seen many times. The chain combines TRBV20-1 with TRBJ1-5, with 7 bases matching TRBD1. Germline-derived CDR1 and CDR2 are DFQATT and SNEGSKA (reference sequence). The CDR3 is made up of 13 amino acids. J lost 4 bases, V lost 2 bases, and 2 bases had no gene match. The CDR3 bases are TGCAGTGCTAGAACAGGGGAAAATCAGCCCCAGCATTTT. It encodes CSARTGENQPQHF.

At least ten counts were recorded for this clonotype. The gene calls are TRBV7-2 and TRBJ1-3, with D perhaps TRBD1 (6 bases). Germline CDR1 is SGHTA and CDR2 is FQGNSA. The CDR3 runs to 14 residues. The ends were cut back, 5 bases at V and 7 bases at J, with 15 bases in the middle. The CDR3: CASSPGGASNTIYF. CDR3 nucleotides: TGTGCCAGCAGCCCCGGGGGGGCCTCCAACACCATATATTTT.

There are many counts of this clonotype. The chain employs TRBV20-1 and TRBJ2-1, with D unresolved. V was trimmed by 6 bases and J by 4 bases, leaving 13 bases between them. Germline lookup yields CDR1 DFQATT and CDR2 SNEGSKA (reference sequence). The CDR3 contains 13 residues. The DNA for the CDR3 is TGCAGTGCAGGACGGAGTTTATACAATGAGCAGTTCTTC. Its protein product is CSAGRSLYNEQFF.

Ten or more counts support this clonotype. The chain carries TRBV7-2 and TRBJ2-3; D not certain. V was pared by 5 bases and J by 2 bases, with 5 bases between. CDR3 length: 12 residues. Germline CDR1 and CDR2: SGHTA and FQGNSA. The CDR3 sequence is CASSPDTDTQYF. CDR3 DNA sequence: TGTGCCAGCAGCCCCGACACAGATACGCAGTATTTT.

This clonotype has a count of ten or more. The J gene is TRBJ1-2, the V gene TRBV5-6, with D perhaps TRBD1 (6 bases). The germline gives CDR1 SGHDT, CDR2 YYEEEE. This CDR3 is 14 amino acids long. Trimming pared 4 bases from V and 4 bases from J, leaving 14 bases between. As DNA, the CDR3 is TGTGCCAGCAGCCCCCTGGACAGTGCCTATGGCTACACCTTC. Translating it yields CASSPLDSAYGYTF.

This clonotype was found many times. The chain carries TRBV19 and TRBJ1-1, with TRBD1 as a possible D gene (5 bases). This CDR3 spans 15 amino acids. V lost 3 bases to trimming and J lost 11 bases, with 22 bases between them. Germline values: CDR1 LNHDA, CDR2 SQIVND (reference sequence). CDR3 DNA: TGTGCCAGTAGTATTCGGGGGACTTCGAATGACGGGGCTTTCTTT. It specifies CASSIRGTSNDGAFF.

This clonotype was found many times. The CDR3 DNA reads as TGTGCCAGCAGGACCCTACGTATGAGTAGCGGGGCTAGCACAGATACGCAGTATTTT. Protein: CASRTLRMSSGASTDTQYF. The chain links TRBV12-3 or TRBV12-4 to TRBJ2-3; 8 positions match TRBD2. V lost 6 bases, J lost 0 bases, and 17 bases stayed unmatched. This CDR3 has 19 residues.

This clonotype came up many times. The chain recombines TRBV29-1 with TRBJ2-5; unclear D gene. The CDR3 length is 12 residues. From germline, CDR1 is SQVTM and CDR2 ANQGSEA. The ends were cut back, 7 bases at V and 3 bases at J, with 12 bases in the middle. The CDR3 bases are TGCAGCGCATGGACCGTCGAAGAGACCCAGTACTTC. Protein product: CSAWTVEETQYF.

There are many counts of this clonotype. The genes are TRBV25-1 and TRBJ1-4; D is possibly TRBD1 (5 bases). V gave up 4 bases and J gave up 0 bases, with 15 bases separating them. The germline gives CDR1 MGHDK, CDR2 SYGVNS. This CDR3 has 17 residues. CDR3 sequence (DNA): TGTGCCAGCAGTGGTCCGGGACCAACTGCAACTAATGAAAAACTGTTTTTT. This codes for CASSGPGPTATNEKLFF. Complete variable domain (other parts from reference TRBV25-1 and TRBJ1-4): EADIYQTPRYLVIGTGKKITLECSQTMGHDKMYWYQQDPGMELHLIHYSYGVNSTEKGDLSSESTVSRIRTEHFPLTLESARPSHTSQYLCASSGPGPTATNEKLFFGSGTQLSVL.

This clonotype was counted ten times or more. The V call is TRBV20-1, the J call TRBJ2-3; D remains ambiguous. Germline V gene data show CDR1 as DFQATT and CDR2 as SNEGSKA (reference sequence). The CDR3 consists of 12 residues. The ends were cut back, 3 bases at V and 5 bases at J, with 9 bases in the middle. The CDR3 DNA reads as TGCAGTGCTAGCGGACCACAAGATACGCAGTATTTT. Its translation is CSASGPQDTQYF.

In its sample, this clonotype was seen many times. The chain joins TRBV7-2 to TRBJ1-1, with D hard to call. The CDR3 contains 13 residues. Germline V gene lookup returns CDR1 SGHTA and CDR2 FQGNSA. Trimming shortened V by 1 base and J by 5 bases, and 8 bases separated the two germline ends. In nucleotides, the CDR3 is TGTGCCAGCAGCTTAGTAATGAGAACTGAAGCTTTCTTT. Protein: CASSLVMRTEAFF.

This clonotype was counted ten times or more. J is TRBJ1-4 and V is TRBV7-8; D uncertain. The CDR3 consists of 13 residues. Germline lookup yields CDR1 SGHVS and CDR2 FQNEAQ. V was pared by 1 base and J by 3 bases, with 3 bases between. CDR3 nucleotide sequence: TGTGCCAGCAGCTTAGATGCTAATGAAAAACTGTTTTTT. It specifies CASSLDANEKLFF. Full variable domain (outside the CDR3, taken from reference TRBV7-8 and TRBJ1-4): GAGVSQSPRYKVAKRGQDVALRCDPISGHVSLFWYQQALGQGPEFLTYFQNEAQLDKSGLPSDRFFAERPEGSVSTLKIQRTQQEDSAVYLCASSLDANEKLFFGSGTQLSVL.